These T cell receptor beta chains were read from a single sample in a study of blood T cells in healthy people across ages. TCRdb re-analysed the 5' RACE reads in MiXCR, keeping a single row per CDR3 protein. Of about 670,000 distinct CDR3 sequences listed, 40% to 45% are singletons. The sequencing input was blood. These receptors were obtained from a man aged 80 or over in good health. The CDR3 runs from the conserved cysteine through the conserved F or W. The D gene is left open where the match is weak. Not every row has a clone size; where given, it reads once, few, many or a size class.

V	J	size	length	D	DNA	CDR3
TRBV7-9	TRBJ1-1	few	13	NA	TGTGCCAGCAGCTTAAACACGAACACTGAAGCTTTCTTT	CASSLNTNTEAFF
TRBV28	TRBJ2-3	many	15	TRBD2	TGTGCCAGCAGTTTGCGGGAGGGCCCGACAGATACGCAGTATTTT	CASSLREGPTDTQYF
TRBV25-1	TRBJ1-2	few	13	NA	TGTGCCAGCAGTGAATCGCAGGGTTATGGCTACACCTTC	CASSESQGYGYTF
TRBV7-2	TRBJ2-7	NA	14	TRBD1	TGTGCCAGCAGCTTCCGGACAGGGACCTGCGAGCAGTACTTC	CASSFRTGTCEQYF
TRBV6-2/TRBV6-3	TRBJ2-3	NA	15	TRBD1	TGTGCCAGCAGTTACCTAGACAGGGGAGTAGATACGCAGTATTTT	CASSYLDRGVDTQYF
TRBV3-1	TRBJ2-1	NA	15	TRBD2	TGTGCCAGCGGCCACGCTAGCGGGGCCTACAATGAGCAGTTCTTC	CASGHASGAYNEQFF
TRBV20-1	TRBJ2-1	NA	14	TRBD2	TGCAGTCTAACTTCGGGAGGGCTAAACAATGAGCAGTTCTTC	CSLTSGGLNNEQFF
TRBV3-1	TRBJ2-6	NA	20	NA	TGTGCCAGCAGCCCCCACGAACAGGGAACCGCCCTCTCTGGGGCCAACGTCCTGACTTTC	CASSPHEQGTALSGANVLTF
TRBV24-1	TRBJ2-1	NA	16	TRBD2	TGTGCCACCAGTGATGCGGGACCAGCGGGGTTTGATGAGCAGTTCTTC	CATSDAGPAGFDEQFF
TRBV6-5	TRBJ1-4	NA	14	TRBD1	TGTGCCAGTCGGAAGGACAGGGGGGGAGAAAAACTGTTTTTT	CASRKDRGGEKLFF
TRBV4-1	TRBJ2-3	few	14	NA	TGCGCCAGCAGCCAAGATGGTGCCAGTAACTCGCAGTATTTT	CASSQDGASNSQYF
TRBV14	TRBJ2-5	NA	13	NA	TGTGCCAGCAGCCAAGGGGCAGAGGAGACCCAGTACTTC	CASSQGAEETQYF
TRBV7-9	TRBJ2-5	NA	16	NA	TGTGCCAGCAGCCAATTAGGAGGGGGAGGTCAAGAGACCCAGTACTTC	CASSQLGGGGQETQYF
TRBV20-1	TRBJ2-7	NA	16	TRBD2	TGCAGTGCTCGGAATAGCGGGTCCCCGTTGGCCTACGAGCAGTACTTC	CSARNSGSPLAYEQYF
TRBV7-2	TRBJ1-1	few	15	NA	TGTGCCAGCAGCCCTACGAGGCGGGGCAGCACTGAAGCTTTCTTT	CASSPTRRGSTEAFF
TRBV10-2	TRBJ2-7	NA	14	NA	TGCGCCAGCAGTGATGGGGGAGCCCCCTACAAGCAGTACTTC	CASSDGGAPYKQYF
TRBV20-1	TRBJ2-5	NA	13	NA	TGCAGTGCTACCGATAGACTCGACTCGACCCAGTACTTC	CSATDRLDSTQYF
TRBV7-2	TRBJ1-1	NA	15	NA	TGTGCCAGCAGCTTAGGGTGGGAGGGGGGCACTGAAACTTTCTTT	CASSLGWEGGTETFF
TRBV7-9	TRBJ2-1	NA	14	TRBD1	TGTGCCAGCAGCACACAGGGGGCCTACAATGAGCAGTTCTTC	CASSTQGAYNEQFF
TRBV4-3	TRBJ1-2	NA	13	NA	TGCGCCAGCAGTCGAGCCCAGGGGAAAGGCTACACCTTC	CASSRAQGKGYTF
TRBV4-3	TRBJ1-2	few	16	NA	TGCGCCAGCAGCCAAGGCAGGCGGACGTCGAACTATGGCTACACCTTC	CASSQGRRTSNYGYTF
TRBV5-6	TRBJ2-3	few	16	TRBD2	TGTGCCAGCAGCTTGCCTAGCGGAGGTATAACAGATACGCAGTATTTT	CASSLPSGGITDTQYF
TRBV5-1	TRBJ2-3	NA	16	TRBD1	TGCGCCAGCAGCTTGGCAGGGGGCACGGGCACAGATACGCAGTATTTT	CASSLAGGTGTDTQYF
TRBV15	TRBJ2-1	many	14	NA	TGTGCCACCAGCAGAGATGGGGTCGGCAATGAGCAGTTCTTC	CATSRDGVGNEQFF
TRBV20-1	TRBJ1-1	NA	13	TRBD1	TGCAGTGCACACAAGACAGGGCGCACTGAAGCTTTCTTT	CSAHKTGRTEAFF
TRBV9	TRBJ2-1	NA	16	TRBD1	TGTGCCAGCAGCGTAGAGGGGACAGGGGGTTACCACGAGCAGTTCTTC	CASSVEGTGGYHEQFF
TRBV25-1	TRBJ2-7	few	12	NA	TGTGCCAGCAGGGACCCTCACTACGAGCAGTACTTC	CASRDPHYEQYF
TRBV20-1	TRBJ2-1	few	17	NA	TGCAGTGCTAGAGATAGGGGACTCCCTAGCTCCTACAATGAGCAGTTCTTC	CSARDRGLPSSYNEQFF